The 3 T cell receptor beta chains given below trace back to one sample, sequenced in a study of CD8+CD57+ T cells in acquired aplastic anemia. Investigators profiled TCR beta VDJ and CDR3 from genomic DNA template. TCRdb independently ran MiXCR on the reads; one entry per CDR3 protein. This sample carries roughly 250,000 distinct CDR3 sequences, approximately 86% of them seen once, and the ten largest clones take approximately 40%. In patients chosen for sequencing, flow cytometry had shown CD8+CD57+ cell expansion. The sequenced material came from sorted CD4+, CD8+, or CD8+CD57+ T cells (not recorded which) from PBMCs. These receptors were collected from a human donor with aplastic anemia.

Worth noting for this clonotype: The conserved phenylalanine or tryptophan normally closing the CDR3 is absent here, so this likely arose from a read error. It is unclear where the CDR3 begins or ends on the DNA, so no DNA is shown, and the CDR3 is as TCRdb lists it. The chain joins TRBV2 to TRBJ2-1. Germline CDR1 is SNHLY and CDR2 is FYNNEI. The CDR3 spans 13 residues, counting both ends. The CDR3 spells CASSDGVIKRQSS.

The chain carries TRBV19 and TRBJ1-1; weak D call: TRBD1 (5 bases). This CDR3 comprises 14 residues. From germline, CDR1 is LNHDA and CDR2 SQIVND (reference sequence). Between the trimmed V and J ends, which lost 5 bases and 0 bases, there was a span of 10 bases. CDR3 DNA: TGTGCCAGTAGTTACAGGTCCATGAACACTGAAGCTTTCTTT. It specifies CASSYRSMNTEAFF.

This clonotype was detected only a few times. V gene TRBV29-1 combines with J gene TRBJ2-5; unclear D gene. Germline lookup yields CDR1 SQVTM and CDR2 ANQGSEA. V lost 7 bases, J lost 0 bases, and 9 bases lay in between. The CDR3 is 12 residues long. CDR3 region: CSELGNQETQYF. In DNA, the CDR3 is TGCAGCGAGCTGGGGAACCAAGAGACCCAGTACTTC.